Detailed here is one T cell receptor (beta chain). The antigen is not known. This specimen belongs to a study of memory CD4+ T cells and cytomegalovirus serostatus. About the research overall: Of the healthy Belgian adults, 9 or 10 were CMV seropositive and 24 seronegative.

Study conclusions and caveats: Suggested: most of the CMV-linked TCR signature lies in CD4+ memory cells. CD4+ memory repertoires contained about 40% of the roughly 150 reported CMV TCRbeta sequences.

Single viable CD3+CD4+CD8-CD45RO+ cells were sorted as the memory CD4+ T cells. Positive selection with CD4 microbeads enriched total CD4+ T cells. Clones were read by immunoSEQ multiplex PCR, and TCRdb kept only the in-frame ones, dropping some. The table lists around 44,000 clones, approximately 80% of them singletons. Germline V gives CDR1 MNHEY, CDR2 SVGAGI. This CDR3 is 15 amino acids long. The ends were cut back, 8 bases at V and 1 base at J, with 15 bases in the middle. The receptor was derived from an adult in good health and CMV-seronegative. V usage is TRBV6-5 and J usage is TRBJ1-3, with a weak D call TRBD1 (5 bases). The sample comprised memory CD4+ T cells from blood. CDR3 DNA: TGTGCCAGCTTAACGGCAGGGTGGTCTGGAAACACCATATATTTT. Protein product: CASLTAGWSGNTIYF.